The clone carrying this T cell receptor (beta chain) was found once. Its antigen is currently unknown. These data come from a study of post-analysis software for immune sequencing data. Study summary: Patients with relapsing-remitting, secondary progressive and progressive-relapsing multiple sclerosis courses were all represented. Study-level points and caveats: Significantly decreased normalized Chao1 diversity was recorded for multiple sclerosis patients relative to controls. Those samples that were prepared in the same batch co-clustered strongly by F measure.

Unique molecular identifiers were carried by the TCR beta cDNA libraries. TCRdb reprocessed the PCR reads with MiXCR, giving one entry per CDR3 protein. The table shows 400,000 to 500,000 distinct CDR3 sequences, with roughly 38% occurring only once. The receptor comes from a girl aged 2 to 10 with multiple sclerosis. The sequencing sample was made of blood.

The CDR3 nucleotides are TGTGCCAGCAGCTACAGACCCCACGGGAACACTGAAGCTTTCTTT. Translated, it gives CASSYRPHGNTEAFF. The chain uses TRBV7-9 and TRBJ1-1, with D unclear. V gave up 4 bases and J gave up 1 base, with 13 bases separating them. There are 15 residues in the CDR3. The germline CDR1 and CDR2 sequences are SEHNR and FQNEAQ (reference sequence).